The 17 T cell receptor beta chains given below trace back to one sample, sequenced in a study of T-cell memory formation after mild COVID-19. A single record per CDR3 protein comes from TCRdb applying MiXCR to the 5' RACE reads. The sample holds fewer than 550,000 distinct CDR3 sequences, around 19% seen once. Material: PBMCs or a T cell subset sorted from them (not recorded which). All receptors come from an adult woman who had mild COVID-19 (a few samples of this study predate the infection). Cell type and time point are not known.

This clonotype was recorded a few times. This chain links TRBV7-9 with TRBJ1-2; maybe TRBD1 (5 bases). The CDR3 runs to 13 residues. Looked up from germline, CDR1 is SEHNR and CDR2 is FQNEAQ (reference sequence). Trimming left V 5 bases short and J 3 bases short, with 10 bases between. In DNA form, the CDR3 reads TGTGCCAGCAGCCAGACAGCTGACTATGGCTACACCTTC. This translates into CASSQTADYGYTF.

This clonotype was seen only a few times. CDR3 in DNA: TGCGCCAGCAGCCACTCCATAGACTCAAACACAGATACGCAGTATTTT. It is translated as CASSHSIDSNTDTQYF. This chain connects TRBV4-1 to TRBJ2-3; no firm D call. CDR3 length equals 16 residues. With 3 bases removed from V and 2 bases from J, the gap between germline ends came to 15 bases. Germline CDR1 is MGHRA and CDR2 is YSYEKL.

This chain joins TRBV19 and TRBJ2-1; the match to TRBD1 covers 7 bases. Trimming cost V 5 bases and J 3 bases; bases outside gene matches: 7. CDR1 is LNHDA and CDR2 is SQIVND in the germline V gene (reference sequence). The CDR3 covers 15 residues. The CDR3 DNA follows: TGTGCCAGTAGTGATGACAGGGAACTCTACAATGAGCAGTTCTTC. Translating gives CASSDDRELYNEQFF.

The rearrangement joins TRBV18 to TRBJ2-5; TRBD1 matches 7 bases. This CDR3 is built from 15 residues. Germline V lookup: CDR1 KGHSH, CDR2 LQKENI. V gave up 3 bases and J gave up 5 bases; unmatched junction bases: 9. The CDR3: CASSPGQAGRETQYF. CDR3 bases: TGTGCCAGCTCACCTGGACAGGCAGGGCGGGAGACCCAGTACTTC.

In its sample, this clonotype was seen a few times. The chain has TRBV5-1 and TRBJ2-7; D might be TRBD1 (6 bases). Trimming shortened V by 1 base and J by 1 base, and 9 bases separated the two germline ends. This CDR3 is built from 14 residues. Germline V lookup: CDR1 SGHRS, CDR2 YFSETQ. The CDR3 loop reads CASSLTGRSYEQYF. CDR3 DNA: TGCGCCAGCAGCTTGACAGGGCGGTCCTACGAGCAGTACTTC.

The J gene is TRBJ1-2, the V gene TRBV24-1; no reliable D call. The CDR3 runs 14 residues. V lost 5 bases to trimming and J lost 1 base, with 10 bases between them. The germline CDR1 and CDR2 sequences are KGHDR and SFDVKD. The CDR3 reads CATSAQTLNYGYTF. CDR3 bases: TGTGCCACCAGTGCTCAGACTCTTAACTATGGCTACACCTTC.

In its sample, this clonotype was seen a few times. V usage is TRBV20-1 and J usage is TRBJ2-3; no firm D call. CDR1 is DFQATT, CDR2 SNEGSKA, per germline (reference sequence). V was shortened by 2 bases and J by 1 base, with 7 bases between the two germline ends. CDR3 size: 13 residues. CDR3 DNA sequence: TGCAGTGCTAGACCCCGGGGCACAGATACGCAGTATTTT. Its translation is CSARPRGTDTQYF.

V usage is TRBV4-3 and J usage is TRBJ1-1, with D tentatively TRBD1 (5 bases). Trimming cost V 4 bases and J 1 base, with 16 bases left between them. The CDR3 is made up of 16 amino acids. The germline V gene has CDR1 LGHNA and CDR2 YSLEER. CDR3 sequence: CASSPRTGLKNTEAFF. The CDR3, as DNA: TGCGCCAGCAGCCCCCGGACGGGACTCAAGAACACTGAAGCTTTCTTT.

This chain joins TRBV6-2 or TRBV6-3 and TRBJ1-1; D gene unclear. Trimming cost V 2 bases and J 1 base, with 8 bases left between them. Germline assignment: CDR1 MNHEY and CDR2 SVGEGT. This CDR3 region has 14 residues. The CDR3: CASSYPTENTEAFF. The CDR3 DNA is TGTGCCAGCAGTTACCCGACCGAGAACACTGAAGCTTTCTTT.

This clonotype has more than one count but fewer than ten. The chain employs TRBV2 and TRBJ2-7, with a possible D match to TRBD2 (6 bases). The CDR3 loop spans 16 amino acids. V lost 8 bases and J lost 1, with 21 bases in between. In germline, CDR1 is SNHLY, CDR2 FYNNEI. The CDR3 bases are TGTGCCAGCCTCAAATGGGGTTCCGGGGGTTCCTACGAGCAGTACTTC. This translates into CASLKWGSGGSYEQYF.

The rearrangement joins TRBV9 to TRBJ1-3; D call uncertain. The CDR3 length is 17 residues. V was pared by 2 bases and J by 0 bases, with 15 bases between. The germline V gene has CDR1 SGDLS and CDR2 YYNGEE. The CDR3 reads CASSVQPDFRSGNTIYF. CDR3 nucleotides: TGTGCCAGCAGCGTCCAACCGGACTTTCGCTCTGGAAACACCATATATTTT.

The chain is built from TRBV3-2 and TRBJ2-7; the table's D call, TRBD2, was not checked against the DNA. TRBV3-2 represents a pseudogene. This CDR3 comprises 15 residues. CDR3 in DNA: TGTGCCAGCAGCCACCCTAGCGGGAGGGTTTACGAGCAGTACTTC. This encodes CASSHPSGRVYEQYF.

In its sample, this clonotype was seen a few times. The chain links TRBV5-1 to TRBJ2-7, with D possibly being TRBD2 (5 bases). The CDR3 totals 13 residues. The germline V and J ends were trimmed by 2 bases and 0 bases, with 6 bases remaining between them. Germline V CDR1 and CDR2: SGHRS, YFSETQ. The CDR3 DNA sequence: TGCGCCAGCAGCTTCACTAGCTCCTACGAGCAGTACTTC. Its translation is CASSFTSSYEQYF.

The CDR3 DNA sequence: TGTGCCAGCAGTTACTCAGCGGGGGGGCACGGAGATACGCAGTATTTT. Protein product: CASSYSAGGHGDTQYF. This chain connects TRBV6-6 to TRBJ2-3, with 10 nucleotides matching TRBD2. V trimming: 0 bases; J trimming: 5 bases; junction bases outside the gene matches: 5. The CDR3 contains 16 residues. The V gene's germline CDR1 is MNHNY and CDR2 SVGAGI (reference sequence).

This chain links TRBV13 with TRBJ2-1; 11 bases are shared with TRBD2. CDR3 size: 17 residues. The germline V gene encodes CDR1 PRHDT and CDR2 FYEKMQ (reference sequence). The V and J ends lost 4 bases and 4 bases, in that order; junction bases with no gene match: 9. CDR3 nucleotides: TGTGCCAGCAGCTACAACCCTAGCGGGGGGTTTTACAATGAGCAGTTCTTC. It yields the protein CASSYNPSGGFYNEQFF.

This clonotype showed up just a few times. The rearrangement links TRBV29-1 to TRBJ1-2, with 9 bases identical to TRBD1. This CDR3 spans 12 amino acids. Unmatched junction bases numbered 2, after V lost 2 bases and J lost 7 bases. CDR1 is SQVTM, CDR2 ANQGSEA, per germline. For the CDR3, the DNA is TGCAGCGTTGAATGGACAGGGGCTGGCTACACCTTC. Its translation is CSVEWTGAGYTF.

The chain has TRBV7-8 and TRBJ1-1; maybe TRBD1 (6 bases). The germline V gene has CDR1 SGHVS and CDR2 FQNEAQ. This CDR3 contains 20 residues. Trimming cost V 2 bases and J 0 bases, with 25 bases left between them. CDR3 amino acids: CASSLRGGNSYKGMNTEAFF. CDR3 nucleotide sequence: TGTGCCAGCAGCTTAAGGGGGGGAAACAGCTATAAGGGGATGAACACTGAAGCTTTCTTT. Supplemented by reference TRBV7-8 and TRBJ1-1, the full variable domain reads GAGVSQSPRYKVAKRGQDVALRCDPISGHVSLFWYQQALGQGPEFLTYFQNEAQLDKSGLPSDRFFAERPEGSVSTLKIQRTQQEDSAVYLCASSLRGGNSYKGMNTEAFFGQGTRLTVV.